One and the same sample provided the 10 T cell receptor beta chains below, sequenced in a study of CD4 T cell repertoires in COVID-19. The assay was immunoSEQ multiplex PCR, and TCRdb's table has in-frame clones only and misses some. The sample contains 60,000 to 90,000 clones, 80% to 90% of which appear only once. The starting material was CD4+ T cells from peripheral blood, obtained after recovery from COVID-19. These receptors came from a human donor who had COVID-19.

V gene TRBV7-7 combines with J gene TRBJ2-2; the match to TRBD1 covers 7 bases. The CDR3 covers 15 residues. The J segment lost 7 bases and the V segment lost 2 bases, leaving 7 bases of the junction unmatched. Per the germline V gene, CDR1 is SSHAT and CDR2 is FNYEAQ (reference sequence). The CDR3 is CASSLFEGANGELFF. The CDR3 DNA follows: TGTGCCAGCAGCTTATTCGAGGGGGCGAACGGGGAGCTGTTTTTT. Full variable domain (rest looked up from reference TRBV7-7 and TRBJ2-2): GAGVSQSPRYKVTKRGQDVTLRCDPISSHATLYWYQQALGQGPEFLTYFNYEAQPDKSGLPSDRFSAERPEGSISTLTIQRTEQRDSAMYRCASSLFEGANGELFFGEGSRLTVL.

The chain has TRBV5-1 and TRBJ1-6; D call uncertain. Trimming removed 0 bases from V and 3 bases from J, with 10 bases in between. The CDR3 is 16 residues long. CDR1 is SGHRS, CDR2 YFSETQ, per germline. DNA for the CDR3: TGCGCCAGCAGCTTGGCCGGGAGCCGCTATAATTCACCCCTCCACTTT. This gives the protein CASSLAGSRYNSPLHF.

The V gene is TRBV19, the J gene TRBJ2-2; no clear D. Between the trimmed V and J ends, which lost 3 bases and 7 bases, there was a span of 12 bases. This CDR3 has 14 amino acids. The V gene's germline CDR1 is LNHDA and CDR2 SQIVND (reference sequence). Here the CDR3 reads CASSMAGYNGELFF. The CDR3 DNA sequence: TGTGCCAGTAGTATGGCCGGGTACAACGGGGAGCTGTTTTTT.

This clone has only one observation. The chain combines TRBV6-5 with TRBJ1-4, with D unresolved. V lost 10 bases and J lost 3, with 9 bases in between. This CDR3 contains 12 residues. CDR1 and CDR2 from the germline V gene are MNHEY and SVGAGI. The CDR3 protein is CATNAANEKLFF. CDR3 sequence (DNA): TGTGCCACAAACGCGGCTAATGAAAAACTGTTTTTT.

The chain is built from TRBV6-5 and TRBJ1-3, with D perhaps TRBD1 (6 bases). There are 14 residues in the CDR3. CDR1 and CDR2 from the germline V gene are MNHEY and SVGAGI. Trimming removed 5 bases from V and 2 bases from J, with 10 bases in between. The CDR3 coding sequence is TGTGCCAGCAGTCTCCGGGACACTGGAAACACCATATATTTT. Amino acid sequence: CASSLRDTGNTIYF.

The chain joins TRBV13 to TRBJ1-2; D ambiguous. The CDR3 loop spans 13 amino acids. Germline loops: CDR1 PRHDT, CDR2 FYEKMQ (reference sequence). V lost 6 bases and J 7 bases, leaving 15 bases between the germline ends. This CDR3 is CASSQHAGVGYTF. In DNA form, the CDR3 reads TGTGCCAGCAGTCAACATGCCGGGGTTGGCTACACCTTC.

This clone was picked up a small number of times. The chain has TRBV5-4 and TRBJ1-6; maybe TRBD1 (5 bases). Germline V gene sequence: CDR1 SGHNT, CDR2 YYREEE (reference sequence). Trimming took off 0 bases at V and 6 bases at J, with 10 bases between the two ends. This CDR3 has 15 residues. The CDR3 DNA follows: TGTGCCAGCAGCTTGGATTACAGGCTTAATTCACCCCTCCACTTT. The encoded protein is CASSLDYRLNSPLHF.

The chain joins TRBV9 to TRBJ2-2; a possible D gene is TRBD2 (6 bases). Germline V lookup: CDR1 SGDLS, CDR2 YYNGEE. Trimming pared 3 bases from V and 4 bases from J, leaving 16 bases between. The CDR3 length is 16 residues. CDR3 amino acids: CASSALSGTPTGELFF. For the CDR3, the DNA is TGTGCCAGCAGCGCGCTTAGCGGAACGCCCACCGGGGAGCTGTTTTTT.

The rearrangement uses TRBV6-1 and TRBJ2-7; the D gene is possibly TRBD1 (6 bases). CDR1 is MNHNS and CDR2 is SASEGT in the germline V gene. CDR3 size: 17 residues. V was pared by 1 base and J by 3 bases, with 19 bases between. CDR3 residues: CASSEGGGWTAHYEQYF. CDR3 DNA: TGTGCCAGCAGTGAAGGGGGCGGTTGGACAGCCCACTACGAGCAGTACTTC.

This clone was recorded only once. The V and J genes are TRBV2 and TRBJ2-7, with D tentatively TRBD1 (5 bases). Germline CDR1 and CDR2: SNHLY and FYNNEI. V was shortened by 4 bases and J by 1 base, with 8 bases between the two germline ends. CDR3 length: 13 residues. For the CDR3, the DNA is TGTGCCAGCAGTGGGACACCGTCCTACGAGCAGTACTTC. Protein: CASSGTPSYEQYF.